Below are 21 T cell receptor beta chains sequenced from a single sample in a study of OX40 agonist ivuxolimab in advanced cancers. Library preparation used the immunoSEQ multiplex PCR assay. In its TCRdb copy, this immuneACCESS table keeps in-frame sequences only and misses some clones. Where compared with another copy, unresolved V genes explain less than half of these, and the others have no known cause. This sample comprises approximately 63,000 clones, 86% of them detected only once. 0.95% to 1.5% of the sample lies in the top ten. Specimen: CD4+ or CD8+ T cells sorted from blood, collected in a trial of the OX40 agonist ivuxolimab. Every receptor here comes from an adult with an advanced solid tumor such as melanoma, head and neck, liver or kidney cancer.

The J gene is TRBJ1-6, the V gene TRBV5-1; TRBD1 matches 7 bases. V gave up 3 bases and J gave up 9 bases; unmatched junction bases: 6. The germline V gene has CDR1 SGHRS and CDR2 YFSETQ. The CDR3 sequence is 14 residues long. The chain's CDR3 is CASSSTGIVSPLHF. The CDR3 DNA follows: TGCGCCAGCAGCTCGACAGGGATCGTTTCACCCCTCCACTTT. Supplemented by reference TRBV5-1 and TRBJ1-6, the full variable domain reads KAGVTQTPRYLIKTRGQQVTLSCSPISGHRSVSWYQQTPGQGLQFLFEYFSETQRNKGNFPGRFSGRQFSNSRSEMNVSTLELGDSALYLCASSSTGIVSPLHFGNGTRLTVT.

The chain has TRBV7-2 and TRBJ2-7; TRBD2 matches at 9 bases. V was clipped by 5 bases and J by 3 bases; unmatched bases: 5. The CDR3 runs to 14 residues. Germline assignment: CDR1 SGHTA and CDR2 FQGNSA. The DNA for the CDR3 is TGTGCCAGCAGCATACTAGCGGGCGACTACGAGCAGTACTTC. Translation gives CASSILAGDYEQYF.

This chain links TRBV25-1 with TRBJ2-6; TRBD1 aligns across 9 bases. Germline CDR1 is MGHDK and CDR2 is SYGVNS. V lost 5 bases and J lost 2; bases outside the gene matches: 10. CDR3 length: 18 amino acids. Here the CDR3 reads CASSPTTGTGTGANVLTF. Here the CDR3 DNA reads TGTGCCAGCAGTCCAACAACCGGGACAGGGACTGGGGCCAACGTCCTGACTTTC.

This clone was counted once. The gene calls are TRBV7-3 and TRBJ2-1; 7 bases map to TRBD1. Germline V gene sequence: CDR1 SGHTA, CDR2 FQGTGA. V shed 5 bases, J shed 8 bases, and the junction held 15 bases outside the gene matches. The CDR3 has 16 residues. CDR3 sequence reads: CASSSRTGAGVHEQFF. The CDR3 coding sequence is TGTGCCAGCAGCAGCCGGACAGGCGCCGGGGTGCATGAGCAGTTCTTC.

In this sample, this clone turned up a few times. This chain links TRBV18 with TRBJ2-7; 7 nucleotides align to TRBD2. CDR1 KGHSH and CDR2 LQKENI come from the germline V gene. The CDR3 consists of 14 residues. The ends lost 3 bases at V and 5 bases at J; junction bases unmatched: 7. For the CDR3, the DNA is TGTGCCAGCTCACCCCTGAGCGGGACGGACGAGCAGTACTTC. Translation gives CASSPLSGTDEQYF.

The rearrangement joins TRBV18 to TRBJ2-3, with 8 bases lining up with TRBD2. Trimming removed 3 bases from V and 0 bases from J; junction bases left unmatched: 11. Germline V CDR1 and CDR2: KGHSH, LQKENI. The CDR3 extends over 18 amino acids. The CDR3, as DNA: TGTGCCAGCTCACCCCTACCCACTGCTAGCGGGAGCACAGATACGCAGTATTTT. Residues: CASSPLPTASGSTDTQYF.

This clone has only a few counts. Here the CDR3 DNA reads TGTGCCAGCAGCTCTCCGGGCCCGGGGGAGCAGTACTTC. Translation gives CASSSPGPGEQYF. The chain joins TRBV5-4 to TRBJ2-7; D is possibly TRBD2 (5 bases). Trimming shortened V by 3 bases and J by 7 bases, and 14 bases separated the two germline ends. Germline-derived CDR1 and CDR2 are SGHNT and YYREEE (reference sequence). This CDR3 is 13 amino acids long.

This clone was seen once. The genes are TRBV11-2 and TRBJ2-5, with D tentatively TRBD1 (7 bases). The CDR3 has 13 residues. Germline CDR1 is SGHAT and CDR2 is FQNNGV. Trimming took 5 bases from V and 5 from J, leaving 12 bases between them. The CDR3 nucleotides are TGTGCCAGCAGCAAGGGGGCGGGGGAGACCCAGTACTTC. Translated: CASSKGAGETQYF.

The rearrangement links TRBV7-8 to TRBJ2-3, with D perhaps TRBD2 (5 bases). In germline, CDR1 is SGHVS, CDR2 FQNEAQ. The CDR3 sequence is 15 residues long. V dropped 1 base and J dropped 2 bases, with 10 bases sitting between them. CDR3 coding DNA: TGTGCCAGCAGCTTAGACTCGACTACCACAGATACGCAGTATTTT. Its translation is CASSLDSTTTDTQYF. Full variable domain (remainder filled in from reference TRBV7-8 and TRBJ2-3): GAGVSQSPRYKVAKRGQDVALRCDPISGHVSLFWYQQALGQGPEFLTYFQNEAQLDKSGLPSDRFFAERPEGSVSTLKIQRTQQEDSAVYLCASSLDSTTTDTQYFGPGTRLTVL.

This clone was detected only once. The chain links TRBV7-3 to TRBJ2-7; 9 bases match TRBD1. Unmatched junction bases numbered 1, after V lost 4 bases and J lost 9 bases. The CDR3 length is 11 residues. Germline CDR1 reads SGHTA; CDR2 reads FQGTGA. The CDR3 DNA is TGTGCCAGCAGCTCGACAGGGGGGCAGTACTTC. This sequence encodes CASSSTGGQYF.

This clone was seen a few times. DNA of the CDR3: TGTGCCAGCAGTTCGGGGGGCAACACCGGGGAGCTGTTTTTT. It encodes CASSSGGNTGELFF. The rearrangement links TRBV6-5 to TRBJ2-2, with D possibly matching TRBD2 (7 bases). The V end was cut by 4 bases, the J end by 2 bases, with 8 bases between. The CDR3 covers 14 residues. Germline V gene sequence: CDR1 MNHEY, CDR2 SVGAGI.

The rearrangement uses TRBV30 and TRBJ1-1; possible D gene TRBD1, 5 bases. V was clipped by 3 bases and J by 4 bases, with 12 bases between them. The CDR3 is 13 amino acids. Germline V lookup: CDR1 GTSNPN, CDR2 SVGIG (reference sequence). DNA for the CDR3: TGTGCCTGGAGCTCAGGGTTGGGCACTGAAGCTTTCTTT. Encoded protein: CAWSSGLGTEAFF.

The chain employs TRBV5-1 and TRBJ2-5; TRBD2 matches 14 bases. The CDR3 consists of 17 residues. Germline V gene sequence: CDR1 SGHRS, CDR2 YFSETQ. Trimming cost V 0 bases and J 5 bases; bases outside gene matches: 6. The CDR3 nucleotides read TGCGCCAGCAGCTTGGCCGGGACTAGCGGGAGAGAGGAGACCCAGTACTTC. Translating it yields CASSLAGTSGREETQYF.

This chain links TRBV6-1 with TRBJ2-1; D gene uncertain. The CDR3 spans 15 residues. The germline V gene has CDR1 MNHNS and CDR2 SASEGT. Trimming removed 5 bases at V and 0 bases at J, with 11 bases between. For the CDR3, the DNA is TGTGCCAGCAGTATCGACCGGAGCTCCTACAATGAGCAGTTCTTC. It is translated as CASSIDRSSYNEQFF.

CDR3 nucleotide sequence: TGTGCCAGCACCCCCGGCGGCACGCGGGAGACCCAGTACTTC. Its protein is CASTPGGTRETQYF. V usage is TRBV7-9 and J usage is TRBJ2-5; unclear D gene. The CDR3 consists of 14 residues. Germline CDR1 reads SEHNR; CDR2 reads FQNEAQ (reference sequence). Deletions cut 7 bases from V and 5 bases from J, with 17 bases between.

V and J are TRBV6-5 and TRBJ1-3; weak D call: TRBD1 (5 bases). This CDR3 spans 16 amino acids. Germline V gives CDR1 MNHEY, CDR2 SVGAGI. Trimming shortened V by 0 bases and J by 2 bases, and 11 bases separated the two germline ends. As DNA, the CDR3 is TGTGCCAGCAGTTACTCGGTGGGGGTGACTGGAAACACCATATATTTT. Translated, it gives CASSYSVGVTGNTIYF.

This clone has only one observation. The V gene is TRBV5-1, the J gene TRBJ1-1; D not certain. CDR3 size: 14 residues. V lost 7 bases and J 1 base, leaving 14 bases between the germline ends. Germline V gene data show CDR1 as SGHRS and CDR2 as YFSETQ. The CDR3 spells CASALTGGNTEAFF. As DNA, the CDR3 is TGCGCCAGCGCGTTAACCGGAGGGAACACTGAAGCTTTCTTT.

Only a few counts were recorded for this clone. This chain connects TRBV2 to TRBJ1-5; 10 nucleotides agree with TRBD1. Trimming at V came to 7 bases and at J to 7 bases, leaving 7 bases not matched to a gene. From germline, CDR1 is SNHLY and CDR2 FYNNEI. The length of the CDR3 is 14 residues. CDR3: CASNPGTGVQPQHF. CDR3 sequence (DNA): TGTGCCAGCAACCCCGGGACAGGGGTACAGCCCCAGCATTTT.

This chain joins TRBV19 and TRBJ1-3, with 7 nucleotides matching TRBD1. V was pared by 5 bases and J by 0 bases, with 4 bases of the junction left unmatched. The CDR3 runs to 15 residues. Germline CDR1 LNHDA, CDR2 SQIVND (reference sequence). The CDR3 DNA follows: TGTGCCAGTAGTGCACCAGGGGGCTCTGGAAACACCATATATTTT. It yields the protein CASSAPGGSGNTIYF.

This clone was seen a few times. V is TRBV7-9 and J is TRBJ2-1; 8 bases align to TRBD1. Trimming cost V 3 bases and J 10 bases; bases outside gene matches: 8. The CDR3 spans 14 residues. In germline, CDR1 is SEHNR, CDR2 FQNEAQ (reference sequence). The CDR3 coding sequence is TGTGCCAGCAGCTTCGGGCAGGGGGCATGGGAGCAGTTCTTC. As protein: CASSFGQGAWEQFF.

The rearrangement joins TRBV30 to TRBJ2-1; D gene ambiguous. Germline loops: CDR1 GTSNPN, CDR2 SVGIG (reference sequence). The V end was cut by 2 bases, the J end by 1 base, with 6 bases between. This CDR3 contains 13 residues. The CDR3 DNA reads as TGTGCCTGGAGTCTGGGGTCCTACAATGAGCAGTTCTTC. It specifies CAWSLGSYNEQFF.